Below, 2 T cell receptor beta chains from the same sample are listed, as sequenced in a study of OX40 agonist ivuxolimab in advanced cancers. The method was immunoSEQ multiplex PCR; TCRdb's version includes in-frame clones alone and lacks a portion of them. Of fewer than 25,000 clones listed, 73% are singletons. The sequences come from CD4+ or CD8+ T cells sorted from blood, collected in a trial of the OX40 agonist ivuxolimab. The receptors were gathered from an adult with an advanced solid tumor such as melanoma, head and neck, liver or kidney cancer.

About this clone: Within the sample, other DNA sequences also encode this same CDR3. The chain combines TRBV4-3 with TRBJ2-7; D ambiguous. Between the trimmed V and J ends, which lost 4 bases and 6 bases, there was a span of 16 bases. Germline values: CDR1 LGHNA, CDR2 YSLEER. The CDR3 is 14 residues long. CDR3 DNA: TGCGCCAGCAGCCCCTCCTCCCATGAGTTCGAGCAGTACTTC. Translating gives CASSPSSHEFEQYF.

The rearrangement joins TRBV15 to TRBJ2-3; D not certain. The CDR3 loop spans 13 amino acids. Per germline, CDR1 LNHNV and CDR2 YYDKDF (reference sequence). Trimming stripped 3 bases from V and 6 bases from J, with 10 bases between. Written as DNA, the CDR3 is TGTGCCACCAGCAGGGACGACTTGGATACGCAGTATTTT. The encoded protein is CATSRDDLDTQYF.